This section outlines one T cell receptor (beta chain) sequence together with its context. Its antigen specificity is not known. No much larger clonotype is one base removed from it; base qualities were not supplied. The sample originates from a study of blood T cell repertoires in COVID-19 (dated by TCRdb to 2020 to 2022). In terms of the full investigation: The collaborator samples originated in the United States, Italy and Spain and spanned the acute and convalescent phases of COVID-19. The prospective study material was composed of cDNA or gDNA derived from T cells, B-cell-depleted T cells, or PBMCs. Deeply sampled blood TCRbeta repertoires from subjects exposed to, actively infected with, or recovered from COVID-19 were included in the dataset. The repertoires were released in a freely available public database intended as a resource for research on the immune response to SARS-CoV-2. Samples were obtained from the ongoing ImmuneRACE study (first 160 participants) and from some 1,200 subjects provided by 6 global collaborators. Nearly every sample came with metadata listing a de-identified subject ID, COVID-19 status, age in years and sex. Where available, HLA class I and class II types were taken from metadata supplied by the sample provider and were not determined by assay-based typing. Study-wide conclusions, independent of this receptor: The quantity of clinical and demographic metadata differed by source and by participant and was supplied without curation.

Enrolling through a virtual design, the prospective study's participants ranged in age from roughly 18 to 90 years and lived across some 23 United States geographic areas. To assign participants to cohorts, the prospective study relied on clinical history that participants themselves reported in a screening survey and a study questionnaire. Each participant in the prospective study had whole blood, serum and a nasopharyngeal or oropharyngeal swab collected by mobile phlebotomists. Prospective study participants could optionally give additional blood draws and questionnaires over an approximately two-month period. Blood samples from the prospective study were shipped frozen or at room temperature prior to DNA extraction. The immunoSEQ Assay, a bias-controlled multiplex PCR, was used to amplify TCRbeta CDR3 regions from genomic DNA. The study's own analysis went as follows. Within the assay, amplification of reference gene primers was used to estimate how many nucleated cells each sample contained. To quantify the absolute abundance of each unique TCRbeta CDR3 rearrangement, sequence reads were collapsed and filtered. Productive Simpson clonality was computed per sample as the square root of Simpson's diversity index over productive rearrangements. TCRdb provides this immuneACCESS table in a form limited to in-frame rearrangements. Some clones are lacking; in checked studies, under half of them reflect an unresolved V gene, and why the rest are absent is not known. The V and J calls and clone size are taken from that table; D and trimming were inferred from the DNA. This sample lists around 250,000 clones; approximately 90% were detected once. Roughly 3.9% of the sample lies in the top ten.

Relative to germline, V is 2 bases shorter and J is 0 bases shorter, with 22 bases between their ends. Taken from cysteine to phenylalanine, the CDR3 has 19 residues. Of all the DNA, just the CDR3 is kept, 57 bases in frame from base 1. CDR1 and CDR2, looked up from the germline V gene, are SGHDN and FVKESK. The V gene is TRBV14 and the J gene is TRBJ1-1; the D gene is unclear. The source is a woman aged 25 to 39 with acute COVID-19. The sequencing input was PBMCs or T cells enriched from blood (not recorded which). CDR3 loop: CASSQLGVVIRYLNTEAFF. The base sequence is TGTGCCAGCAGCCAACTCGGGGTAGTGATCCGATATCTGAACACTGAAGCTTTCTTT.